Following are 17 T cell receptor beta chains from one sample sequenced in a study of tumor and adjacent non-tumor tissue in lung cancer. This sample's RNA came from whole unsorted tissue. The normal lung tissue was taken more than 3 cm from the tumor edge. The library came from three nested PCR rounds adapted from ARM-PCR protocols. TCRdb passed the multiplex PCR reads through MiXCR, listing each CDR3 protein once. This table has 90,000 to 100,000 distinct CDR3 sequences, approximately 80% appearing once. Source material: distant non-tumor lung tissue. The receptor set was obtained from a man aged 55-75 years with small cell lung cancer.

For this clonotype: The conserved final phenylalanine or tryptophan is absent from the CDR3, which likely points to a read error. The V and J genes are TRBV12-3 or TRBV12-4 and TRBJ2-5, with 8 nucleotides matching TRBD1. Gene TRBJ2-1 matches the end of the DNA better, so the J call may be wrong. There are 14 residues in the CDR3. The DNA for the CDR3 is TGTGCCAGCAGTTCAATGGACAGGGAAGAGACCCAGTTCTCC. Translating gives CASSSMDREETQFS.

As for this clonotype: Sequence at one end of the junction differs from germline and may be a read error. V gene TRBV29-1 combines with J gene TRBJ2-5, with D possibly TRBD1 on 6 matching bases. Germline V lookup: CDR1 SQVTM, CDR2 ANQGSEA. This CDR3 contains 13 residues. CDR3 region: CNVEGTIQETQYF. CDR3 bases: TGCAACGTTGAGGGGACAATCCAAGAGACCCAGTACTTC.

The chain carries TRBV10-3 and TRBJ2-1; possible D gene TRBD2, 5 bases. Germline V lookup: CDR1 ENHRY, CDR2 SYGVKD. V lost 3 bases, J lost 8 bases, and 20 bases lay in between. The CDR3 length is 16 residues. The CDR3 here is CAISDSYSRAADEQFF. DNA for the CDR3: TGTGCCATCAGTGATTCATATAGTCGAGCGGCCGATGAGCAGTTCTTC.

The rearrangement joins TRBV5-6 to TRBJ2-3; D possibly corresponds to TRBD2 (6 bases). The germline V and J ends were trimmed by 0 bases and 5 bases, with 13 bases remaining between them. CDR1 is SGHDT and CDR2 is YYEEEE in the germline V gene. The CDR3 has 15 residues. This chain's CDR3 is CASSLGAGFIDTQYF. CDR3 sequence (DNA): TGTGCCAGCAGCTTGGGGGCGGGATTCATAGATACGCAGTATTTT.

Details on this clonotype: At one end the junction does not follow the germline gene, possibly because of a read error. V is TRBV7-8 and J is TRBJ2-1; unclear D gene. The CDR3 sequence is 16 residues long. The germline V gene encodes CDR1 SGHVS and CDR2 FQNEAQ. The CDR3 DNA reads TGTACCAGCAGCTTAGGTGCTCGTACGGGTGGCAATGAGCAGTTCTTC. This encodes CTSSLGARTGGNEQFF.

Worth noting for this clonotype: One end of the junction fails to match germline, which may point to a read error. V is TRBV29-1 and J is TRBJ2-3; 15 positions match TRBD2. CDR3 size: 18 residues. Germline V gene lookup returns CDR1 SQVTM and CDR2 ANQGSEA. CDR3 in amino acids: CCVEGTSGRSTSTDTQYF. The CDR3 DNA is TGCTGCGTTGAGGGGACTAGCGGGAGGAGTACTAGCACAGATACGCAGTATTTT.

As to this clonotype: One junction end does not reproduce the germline sequence, and a read error may be involved. This chain connects TRBV6-2 or TRBV6-3 to TRBJ2-3; D is perhaps TRBD1 (6 bases). The CDR3 covers 16 residues. Germline V lookup: CDR1 MNHEY, CDR2 SVGEGT. The CDR3, as DNA: TGTGCCAACAGTAATCAACAGGGTAGGAGGACGGATACGCAGTATTTT. This sequence encodes CANSNQQGRRTDTQYF.

To note about this clonotype: The junction shows a germline mismatch at one end, possibly a read error. The chain combines TRBV11-3 with TRBJ2-1, with 9 bases that match TRBD2. CDR1 is SGHNT and CDR2 is YENEEA in the germline V gene. The CDR3 is made up of 16 amino acids. CDR3 in amino acids: CAGSLGSSGIENEQFF. The CDR3 DNA sequence: TGTGCCGGCAGCTTGGGTTCTAGCGGGATTGAGAATGAGCAGTTCTTC.

On this clonotype itself: Being one base from a much bigger clone, this may be a read error. The chain carries TRBV12-3 or TRBV12-4 and TRBJ2-2; no clear D. CDR3 length equals 13 residues. V lost 8 bases, J lost 8 bases, and 15 bases lay in between. The DNA for the CDR3 is TGTGCCAGCCGGCTGTTCGATTGGGGGGAGCTGTTTTTT. This sequence encodes CASRLFDWGELFF.

Details on this clonotype: The conserved phenylalanine or tryptophan normally closing the CDR3 is absent here, so this likely arose from a read error. Because the CDR3's place on the DNA is in doubt, the DNA is left out and the CDR3 is given as listed by TCRdb. The chain has TRBV28 and TRBJ2-7; TRBD1 is the table's D call, not checked against the DNA. From its first to its last residue, the CDR3 has 14 amino acids. The V gene's germline CDR1 is MDHEN and CDR2 SYDVKM. CDR3 protein: CASGYRGRVYEQCL.

As to this clonotype: Relative to the germline gene, one junction end is altered; a read error may explain this. The V gene is TRBV4-1, the J gene TRBJ2-7, with TRBD1 as a possible D gene (5 bases). In germline, CDR1 is MGHRA, CDR2 YSYEKL. The CDR3 loop spans 13 amino acids. Written as DNA, the CDR3 is TGCGCCTGTAGTTTCGACAGACTCTACGAGCAATACTTC. Protein product: CACSFDRLYEQYF.

Comments on this clonotype: A much larger clone differs from this one at a single base, so this may be a read error. This chain links TRBV7-9 with TRBJ1-1, with D unclear. CDR3 length equals 13 residues. Germline lookup yields CDR1 SEHNR and CDR2 FQNEAQ (reference sequence). CDR3 bases: TGTGTCAGCAGCTTGGAGGCGAACACTGAAGCTTTCTTT. Translating gives CVSSLEANTEAFF.

This chain joins TRBV6-5 and TRBJ1-2; D not resolved. Trimming stripped 0 bases from V and 8 bases from J, with 13 bases between. CDR1 is MNHEY and CDR2 is SVGAGI in the germline V gene. The CDR3 covers 14 residues. The CDR3: CASSYSSEVEGYTF. Here the CDR3 DNA reads TGTGCCAGCAGTTACTCGAGTGAGGTAGAAGGCTACACCTTC.

Remarks on this clonotype: No conserved phenylalanine or tryptophan ends this CDR3, so it is likely a read error. This chain connects TRBV10-3 to TRBJ1-1; the match to TRBD1 covers 8 bases. Germline CDR1 and CDR2: ENHRY and SYGVKD. The CDR3 has 16 residues. The V and J ends lost 0 bases and 8 bases, in that order; junction bases with no gene match: 11. The CDR3 reads CAISESFGQGASEAFS. The CDR3 DNA follows: TGTGCCATCAGTGAGTCTTTTGGACAGGGTGCGAGCGAAGCTTTCTCT.

As for this clonotype: One end of the junction varies from germline; a read error may be responsible. This chain connects TRBV4-1 to TRBJ2-7; maybe TRBD1 (5 bases). CDR1 and CDR2 (germline): MGHRA, YSYEKL. The CDR3 extends over 13 amino acids. CDR3 in DNA: TGCGCCGGCAGTTTCGACAGTTTCTACGAGCAGTACTTC. Encoded protein: CAGSFDSFYEQYF.

Points on this clonotype: The junction departs from the called germline gene at one end, perhaps through a read error. The chain employs TRBV4-1 and TRBJ2-1; D not resolved. The CDR3 totals 18 residues. Germline lookup yields CDR1 MGHRA and CDR2 YSYEKL. DNA for the CDR3: TGTGCCAGCAGCCAGGATGATACGAGACACAACTCCTGCAATGAGCAGTTCTTC. It yields the protein CASSQDDTRHNSCNEQFF.

On this clonotype itself: At one end, the junction sequence differs from germline, possibly due to a read error. V usage is TRBV4-1 and J usage is TRBJ1-5, with D possibly being TRBD1 (5 bases). The CDR3 spans 14 residues. Germline V lookup: CDR1 MGHRA, CDR2 YSYEKL. The CDR3 loop is CTSSQDRGDQPQHF. Here the CDR3 DNA reads TGCACCAGCAGCCAAGACAGAGGGGATCAGCCCCAGCATTTT.